Below are 29 T cell receptor beta chains sequenced from a single sample in a study of long-term antiretroviral therapy in people with HIV (dated by TCRdb to the early 2020s). The immunoSEQ hsTCRB v3.0 assay was used at survey level resolution to sequence the TRB variable region. Not all clones reach the TCRdb copy of this immuneACCESS table, which keeps in-frame sequences only. Checked studies attribute under half of the gap to unresolved V genes and leave the rest unexplained. In all, the sample holds about 15,000 clones, and 70% to 90% of those were seen once. The ten largest clones represent around 8.3% of the sample. Specimen: unsorted PBMCs, collected 0.3 years after starting antiretroviral therapy. The receptor source for this set is a young man with HIV.

This clone has just one count. The chain couples TRBV7-8 to TRBJ1-4; D uncertain. Trimming removed 0 bases at V and 8 bases at J, with 16 bases between. Germline V gene lookup returns CDR1 SGHVS and CDR2 FQNEAQ. The CDR3 has 16 amino acids. The CDR3 nucleotides are TGTGCCAGCAGCTTAGCCCCCCCGGGAGGCGGGGAAAAACTGTTTTTT. Amino acid sequence: CASSLAPPGGGEKLFF.

The V gene is TRBV10-3, the J gene TRBJ2-3; 9 bases are shared with TRBD1. Germline CDR1 is ENHRY and CDR2 is SYGVKD. The V gene end was trimmed by 4 bases and the J gene end by 2 bases; junction bases not matched to a gene: 7. The CDR3 covers 16 residues. The CDR3 here is CAISGIRDRDTDTQYF. CDR3 bases: TGTGCCATCAGTGGGATCCGGGACAGGGACACAGATACGCAGTATTTT.

The rearrangement joins TRBV27 to TRBJ2-7; weak D call: TRBD2 (6 bases). With 5 bases removed from V and 4 bases from J, the gap between germline ends came to 12 bases. The CDR3 is 13 residues long. Germline V CDR1 and CDR2: MNHEY, SMNVEV (reference sequence). The CDR3 region is CASSPGGYYEQYF. In DNA, the CDR3 is TGTGCCAGCAGTCCTGGAGGGTATTACGAGCAGTACTTC.

The J gene is TRBJ1-2, the V gene TRBV29-1; 12 nucleotides agree with TRBD1. Trimming removed 7 bases from V and 8 bases from J; junction bases left unmatched: 17. The CDR3 sequence is 16 residues long. Looked up from germline, CDR1 is SQVTM and CDR2 is ANQGSEA. The CDR3 DNA sequence: TGCAGCGCTACGGCCGGGACAGGGGGCAGCAAGGAGGGCTACACCTTC. This gives the protein CSATAGTGGSKEGYTF.

The V and J genes are TRBV5-6 and TRBJ2-7; possibly TRBD1 or TRBD2 for D (6 bases each). The CDR3 is 14 amino acids. V was shortened by 4 bases and J by 5 bases, with 16 bases between the two germline ends. Germline loops: CDR1 SGHDT, CDR2 YYEEEE. The CDR3 region is CASSPDWRGDEQYF. In DNA form, the CDR3 reads TGTGCCAGCAGCCCGGATTGGAGGGGGGACGAGCAGTACTTC.

The CDR3 here is CASSFGGGGGTDTQYF. Here the CDR3 DNA reads TGCGCCAGCAGCTTTGGCGGGGGTGGGGGCACAGATACGCAGTATTTT. The chain has TRBV5-1 and TRBJ2-3, with 7 bases fitting TRBD2. Trimming removed 2 bases from V and 1 base from J; junction bases left unmatched: 7. This CDR3 has 16 residues. The germline CDR1 and CDR2 sequences are SGHRS and YFSETQ.

There are a few counts of this clone. The CDR3 coding sequence is TGTGCCAGCAGCCCGACTGTCGTGAACACCGGGGAGCTGTTTTTT. Translation: CASSPTVVNTGELFF. The chain uses TRBV9 and TRBJ2-2; no clear D. Germline CDR1 SGDLS, CDR2 YYNGEE. Deletions cut 4 bases from V and 1 base from J, with 11 bases between. The CDR3 is made up of 15 amino acids. Complete variable domain (other parts from reference TRBV9 and TRBJ2-2): DSGVTQTPKHLITATGQRVTLRCSPRSGDLSVYWYQQSLDQGLQFLIQYYNGEERAKGNILERFSAQQFPDLHSELNLSSLELGDSALYFCASSPTVVNTGELFFGEGSRLTVL.

As DNA, the CDR3 is TGCGCCAGCAGCCAAGGGGGCAGTTACACTGAAGCTTTCTTT. This codes for CASSQGGSYTEAFF. The rearrangement joins TRBV4-1 to TRBJ1-1; D perhaps matches TRBD1 (5 bases). Germline V gives CDR1 MGHRA, CDR2 YSYEKL. CDR3 size: 14 residues. Trimming removed 1 base from V and 3 bases from J, with 9 bases in between.

The chain links TRBV5-1 to TRBJ2-3, with D perhaps being TRBD1 or TRBD2 (5 bases each). Between the trimmed V and J ends, which lost 4 bases and 0 bases, there was a span of 9 bases. Per the germline V gene, CDR1 is SGHRS and CDR2 is YFSETQ. The CDR3 loop spans 14 amino acids. The CDR3 nucleotides read TGCGCCAGCAGCCGGGACCTCAGCACAGATACGCAGTATTTT. Translating gives CASSRDLSTDTQYF.

The chain combines TRBV5-6 with TRBJ2-5, with D maybe TRBD1 (5 bases). Trimming left V 0 bases short and J 5 bases short, with 11 bases between. The CDR3 has 14 amino acids. Germline assignment: CDR1 SGHDT and CDR2 YYEEEE. Here the CDR3 reads CASSLEGSGETQYF. DNA for the CDR3: TGTGCCAGCAGCTTGGAAGGGTCAGGGGAGACCCAGTACTTC.

V and J are TRBV4-1 and TRBJ2-3, with TRBD2 matching over 11 bases. The V gene end was trimmed by 0 bases and the J gene end by 2 bases; junction bases not matched to a gene: 4. Germline-derived CDR1 and CDR2 are MGHRA and YSYEKL. This CDR3 contains 17 residues. The CDR3 nucleotides read TGCGCCAGCAGCCAAGATACTAGCGGGAGACCCACAGATACGCAGTATTTT. Its protein product is CASSQDTSGRPTDTQYF.

The chain links TRBV11-3 to TRBJ2-1; D perhaps matches TRBD1 (5 bases). CDR1 SGHNT and CDR2 YENEEA come from the germline V gene. The CDR3 has 15 residues. The V gene lost 3 bases and the J gene lost 4 bases, with 13 bases spanning the gap. The chain's CDR3 is CASSLGQGNYNEQFF. In DNA form, the CDR3 reads TGTGCCAGCAGCTTGGGGCAGGGCAATTACAATGAGCAGTTCTTC. The variable domain in full, with the rest retrieved from reference TRBV11-3 and TRBJ2-1, is EAGVVQSPRYKIIEKKQPVAFWCNPISGHNTLYWYLQNLGQGPELLIRYENEEAVDDSQLPKDRFSAERLKGVDSTLKIQPAELGDSAVYLCASSLGQGNYNEQFFGPGTRLTVL.

The rearrangement links TRBV19 to TRBJ1-1; D is unresolved. The CDR3 has 15 residues. The germline V and J ends were trimmed by 5 bases and 0 bases, with 13 bases remaining between them. CDR1 LNHDA and CDR2 SQIVND come from the germline V gene (reference sequence). CDR3: CASSPIEGLNTEAFF. Here the CDR3 DNA reads TGTGCCAGTAGTCCCATAGAAGGCTTGAACACTGAAGCTTTCTTT.

CDR3 protein: CASSLDIGAGYTF. CDR3 DNA sequence: TGTGCCAGCAGCTTAGATATCGGGGCTGGCTACACCTTC. V gene TRBV7-6 combines with J gene TRBJ1-2, with D possibly matching TRBD1 (5 bases). V gave up 1 base and J gave up 7 bases, with 10 bases separating them. The germline V gene encodes CDR1 SGHVS and CDR2 FNYEAQ. The CDR3 spans 13 residues.

This chain uses TRBV9 with TRBJ1-6; 10 bases are shared with TRBD1. The V gene's germline CDR1 is SGDLS and CDR2 YYNGEE. The junction had 4 bases not matched to a gene; V was cut back by 3 bases and J by 7 bases. This CDR3 is 15 amino acids long. The CDR3 DNA sequence: TGTGCCAGCAGCGGTGGGACAGGGGCAAATTCACCCCTCCACTTT. Translated: CASSGGTGANSPLHF.

The rearrangement joins TRBV2 to TRBJ1-5; no reliable D call. This CDR3 region has 19 residues. Germline V gene sequence: CDR1 SNHLY, CDR2 FYNNEI. The V end lost 4 bases, the J end lost 0 bases, and 22 bases lay between the germline ends. The CDR3 region has the DNA TGTGCCAGCAGTGTTTCCCAAGACATGGCAGCTTATAGCAATCAGCCCCAGCATTTT. The encoded protein is CASSVSQDMAAYSNQPQHF. The whole variable domain, filled in from reference TRBV2 and TRBJ1-5, reads EPEVTQTPSHQVTQMGQEVILRCVPISNHLYFYWYRQILGQKVEFLVSFYNNEISEKSEIFDDQFSVERPDGSNFTLKIRSTKLEDSAMYFCASSVSQDMAAYSNQPQHFGDGTRLSIL.

V usage is TRBV18 and J usage is TRBJ1-2, with D unclear. The CDR3 covers 14 residues. CDR1 and CDR2 (germline): KGHSH, LQKENI. V was pared by 3 bases and J by 3 bases, with 11 bases between. DNA for the CDR3: TGTGCCAGCTCACCTGATCTGATCGACTATGGCTACACCTTC. This encodes CASSPDLIDYGYTF. Combining the CDR3 with reference TRBV18 and TRBJ1-2 gives the whole variable domain NAGVMQNPRHLVRRRGQEARLRCSPMKGHSHVYWYRQLPEEGLKFMVYLQKENIIDESGMPKERFSAEFPKEGPSILRIQQVVRGDSAAYFCASSPDLIDYGYTFGSGTRLTVV.

The chain employs TRBV27 and TRBJ2-3, with D possibly TRBD2 on 6 matching bases. The CDR3 runs 13 residues. Trimming removed 9 bases from V and 0 bases from J, with 10 bases in between. Germline lookup yields CDR1 MNHEY and CDR2 SMNVEV (reference sequence). The CDR3 DNA reads TGTGCCAGTAGCGGTGCTAGCACAGATACGCAGTATTTT. It codes for CASSGASTDTQYF.

The chain has TRBV28 and TRBJ2-2; 7 nucleotides line up with TRBD1. J was trimmed by 1 base and V by 2 bases; bases with no gene match: 1. This CDR3 is built from 15 residues. Germline V gene lookup returns CDR1 MDHEN and CDR2 SYDVKM. CDR3 sequence: CASSLGDRNTGELFF. The CDR3 nucleotides are TGTGCCAGCAGTTTAGGGGACAGGAACACCGGGGAGCTGTTTTTT.

This clone is termed large. This chain uses TRBV5-1 with TRBJ1-1; D is unresolved. The germline V gene has CDR1 SGHRS and CDR2 YFSETQ. V lost 2 bases, J lost 1 base, and 6 bases lay in between. The length of the CDR3 is 13 residues. The CDR3 DNA sequence: TGCGCCAGCAGCTTAGAGACGAACACTGAAGCTTTCTTT. Translation: CASSLETNTEAFF. The variable domain in full, completed from reference TRBV5-1 and TRBJ1-1, reads KAGVTQTPRYLIKTRGQQVTLSCSPISGHRSVSWYQQTPGQGLQFLFEYFSETQRNKGNFPGRFSGRQFSNSRSEMNVSTLELGDSALYLCASSLETNTEAFFGQGTRLTVV.

The chain combines TRBV5-1 with TRBJ1-2, with 11 bases aligning to TRBD1. The trim removed 3 bases at V and 5 bases at J, leaving 0 bases unmatched. Germline-derived CDR1 and CDR2 are SGHRS and YFSETQ. The CDR3 loop spans 13 amino acids. The CDR3 loop is CASSWDRGYGYTF. The CDR3 DNA reads as TGCGCCAGCAGCTGGGACAGGGGGTATGGCTACACCTTC.

This CDR3 is CASSDDEGASGYGYTF. The CDR3 DNA follows: TGTGCCAGCAGTGACGACGAAGGGGCCTCTGGCTATGGCTACACCTTC. The chain has TRBV6-1 and TRBJ1-2; D may be TRBD1 (5 bases). V shed 3 bases and J shed 4 bases, with 18 bases lying between them. In germline, CDR1 is MNHNS, CDR2 SASEGT. CDR3 length: 16 residues.

The chain has TRBV2 and TRBJ1-4, with TRBD1 identical over 8 bases. V was pared by 6 bases and J by 7 bases, with 1 base of the junction left unmatched. There are 12 residues in the CDR3. Germline CDR1 is SNHLY and CDR2 is FYNNEI. The CDR3 DNA is TGTGCCAGCAGCGGGACAGGTGAAAAACTGTTTTTT. The encoded protein is CASSGTGEKLFF.

In its sample, this clone was seen once. The rearrangement joins TRBV19 to TRBJ1-4; D possibly corresponds to TRBD1 (6 bases). The CDR3 sequence is 15 residues long. Germline loops: CDR1 LNHDA, CDR2 SQIVND (reference sequence). Trimming removed 5 bases from V and 4 bases from J, with 14 bases in between. In DNA, the CDR3 is TGTGCCAGTAGTGTCGGACAGATTTTTAATGAAAAACTGTTTTTT. Amino acid sequence: CASSVGQIFNEKLFF. Full variable domain (rest looked up from reference TRBV19 and TRBJ1-4): DGGITQSPKYLFRKEGQNVTLSCEQNLNHDAMYWYRQDPGQGLRLIYYSQIVNDFQKGDIAEGYSVSREKKESFPLTVTSAQKNPTAFYLCASSVGQIFNEKLFFGSGTQLSVL.

V usage is TRBV18 and J usage is TRBJ2-1, with 11 bases aligning to TRBD2. The germline V gene encodes CDR1 KGHSH and CDR2 LQKENI. After removal of 3 bases from V and 9 bases from J, the junction contained 4 bases not matched to a gene. The CDR3 is made up of 14 amino acids. The CDR3 sequence is CASSPGTSGGEQFF. Here the CDR3 DNA reads TGTGCCAGCTCACCGGGGACTAGCGGTGGTGAGCAGTTCTTC.

This clone was seen a handful of times. This sequence joins TRBV6-6 and TRBJ1-6; 9 bases fit TRBD1. The CDR3 runs to 13 residues. Germline V gene data show CDR1 as MNHNY and CDR2 as SVGAGI (reference sequence). The trim removed 7 bases at V and 7 bases at J, leaving 2 bases unmatched. The CDR3 coding sequence is TGTGCCAGCACGGGACAGGGCAATTCACCCCTCCACTTT. Protein sequence: CASTGQGNSPLHF.

This clone was found once. V and J are TRBV5-1 and TRBJ2-3; 10 bases are shared with TRBD1. Germline lookup yields CDR1 SGHRS and CDR2 YFSETQ. The CDR3 has 15 amino acids. The trim removed 4 bases at V and 3 bases at J, leaving 5 bases unmatched. CDR3 protein: CASSPGQGETDTQYF. The CDR3 DNA is TGCGCCAGCAGCCCTGGACAGGGGGAAACAGATACGCAGTATTTT. Based on the CDR3 plus reference TRBV5-1 and TRBJ2-3, the full variable domain is KAGVTQTPRYLIKTRGQQVTLSCSPISGHRSVSWYQQTPGQGLQFLFEYFSETQRNKGNFPGRFSGRQFSNSRSEMNVSTLELGDSALYLCASSPGQGETDTQYFGPGTRLTVL.

The rearrangement uses TRBV2 and TRBJ1-1, with 8 bases identical to TRBD1. V shed 11 bases, J shed 4 bases, and the junction held 9 bases outside the gene matches. CDR3 length equals 13 residues. Per the germline V gene, CDR1 is SNHLY and CDR2 is FYNNEI. The CDR3 region has the DNA TGTGCCGTCAAGGACAGGGTGAGCACTGAAGCTTTCTTT. Protein sequence: CAVKDRVSTEAFF.

J is TRBJ1-1 and V is TRBV7-9; 7 bases align to TRBD1. Looked up from germline, CDR1 is SEHNR and CDR2 is FQNEAQ (reference sequence). The CDR3 is made up of 16 amino acids. The trim removed 2 bases at V and 1 base at J, leaving 7 bases unmatched. The CDR3 protein is CASSLPRGQRNTEAFF. The CDR3 DNA reads as TGTGCCAGCAGCTTACCCCGGGGACAGAGGAACACTGAAGCTTTCTTT.